These T cell receptor beta chains were read from a single sample in a study of CD8+ T cells in alopecia areata. Data came from immunoSEQ multiplex PCR; TCRdb stores just in-frame clones and leaves some out. The profile shows some 100,000 clones, 58% of them singletons. The sample here was CD8+ T cells sorted from blood, taken at week 4, from a patient treated with tofacitinib. The source is a human donor with alopecia areata. CDR3s include the opening cysteine and the closing phenylalanine or tryptophan.

j_gene | v_gene | CDR3aa
TRBJ2-7 | TRBV29-1 | CSATTQGAYEQYF
TRBJ2-7 | TRBV7-6 | CASSPGGGLGDEQYF
TRBJ2-1 | TRBV27 | CASRLTSGGGNEQFF
TRBJ2-7 | TRBV19 | CASSVAGGWSYEQYF
TRBJ1-1 | TRBV27 | CASSLRASNTEAFF
TRBJ2-1 | TRBV7-8 | CASSLPESYNEQFF
TRBJ2-5 | TRBV14 | CASSQTYGGSQETQYF
TRBJ1-1 | TRBV11-2 | CASSDSNEAFF
TRBJ2-7 | TRBV2 | CASESETAYEQYF
TRBJ1-5 | TRBV6-4 | CASSDNDAGPQHF
TRBJ2-1 | TRBV2 | CASSPYEDSGNEQFF
TRBJ2-5 | TRBV29-1 | CSVESNRAPETQYF
TRBJ2-5 | TRBV15 | CATSTSTANREPGTQYF
TRBJ2-7 | TRBV13 | CASSPGGQGASYEQYF
TRBJ1-4 | TRBV4-1 | CASSQEPGGEEKLFF
TRBJ2-3 | TRBV29-1 | CSAEGDRSTDTQYF
TRBJ2-5 | TRBV4-3 | CASSQLGPGRLGVETQYF
TRBJ1-4 | TRBV13 | CASSPGQGNEKLFF
TRBJ2-5 | TRBV6-5 | CASSYEETQYF
TRBJ2-2 | TRBV29-1 | CSVEGEGSVAGELFF
TRBJ2-1 | TRBV29-1 | CSVEYNEQFF
TRBJ2-7 | TRBV5-4 | CASSLWGYDYEQYF
TRBJ2-3 | TRBV5-1 | CASSFATSGGASDTQYF
TRBJ2-7 | TRBV30 | CACLTSGEQYF
TRBJ1-1 | TRBV2 | CASGGRPNTEAFF
TRBJ1-1 | TRBV7-9 | CASSFAGGTGGTEAFF
TRBJ1-2 | TRBV30 | CACIERDGYTF
TRBJ1-2 | TRBV29-1 | CSVVQGFGYTF
TRBJ1-1 | TRBV7-6 | CASSLTGYTEAFF
TRBJ2-7 | TRBV15 | CATSRGTVGSGEQYF
TRBJ1-1 | TRBV7-2 | CASSRDTRTLNTEAFF
TRBJ2-7 | TRBV11-2 | CASSLGPPYEQYF
TRBJ2-1 | TRBV2 | CASSRRSNEQFF
TRBJ1-1 | TRBV30 | CAWSVGPYTEAFF
TRBJ2-6 | TRBV7-9 | CAARDAGANVLTF
TRBJ1-3 | TRBV7-6 | CASSVGNTIYF
TRBJ1-5 | TRBV6-4 | CASTPAPGAGNQPQHF
TRBJ1-1 | TRBV4-1 | CASSQPPTHQAAFF
TRBJ1-1 | TRBV7-9 | CASSQRDPQGANTEAFF
TRBJ2-3 | TRBV29-1 | CSVRGSESTDTQYF
TRBJ2-1 | TRBV5-6 | CASSLVRNNEQFF
TRBJ2-3 | TRBV25-1 | CASSEFRVGDTQYF
TRBJ2-2 | TRBV30 | CAWSVLTGELFF
TRBJ2-5 | TRBV27 | CASRHGVQETQYF
TRBJ1-5 | TRBV30 | CAWGMDNQPQHF
TRBJ2-5 | TRBV9 | CASSVEDRVGETQYF
TRBJ2-3 | TRBV4-2 | CASSQGTDTDTQYF
TRBJ1-2 | TRBV29-1 | CSTIPGGGEGYTF
TRBJ2-1 | TRBV5-1 | CASSPTGGFYFNEQFF
TRBJ2-7 | TRBV5-4 | CASSDRTSGEQYF
TRBJ2-7 | TRBV29-1 | CSVDPGTSAYEQYF
TRBJ2-7 | TRBV7-2 | CASSPTPSYEQYF
TRBJ1-2 | TRBV9 | CASSVAGDRADYGYTF
TRBJ2-7 | TRBV15 | CATSRLQGTYEQYF
TRBJ1-6 | TRBV13 | CASSLAGTGLNF
TRBJ2-5 | TRBV30 | CAWSVSTGEETQYF